The 16 T cell receptor beta chains reported below all come from one sample, sequenced in a study of OX40 agonist ivuxolimab in advanced cancers. The repertoire was sequenced with immunoSEQ multiplex PCR; TCRdb's copy has only in-frame clones and lacks some. The top ten clones hold 0.32% of a sample with 80,000 or so clones, around 93% of them seen once. Sequenced here: CD4+ or CD8+ T cells sorted from blood, sampled in a trial of the OX40 agonist ivuxolimab. These receptors were obtained from an adult with an advanced solid tumor such as melanoma, head and neck, liver or kidney cancer.

This sequence joins TRBV18 and TRBJ2-4; no definite D call. Germline values: CDR1 KGHSH, CDR2 LQKENI. The CDR3 totals 13 residues. The V end was cut by 4 bases, the J end by 8 bases, with 12 bases between. The DNA for the CDR3 is TGTGCCAGCTCACGGAGAATTGAGGACATTCAGTACTTC. It encodes CASSRRIEDIQYF. Looking up the rest from reference TRBV18 and TRBJ2-4 gives the full variable domain: NAGVMQNPRHLVRRRGQEARLRCSPMKGHSHVYWYRQLPEEGLKFMVYLQKENIIDESGMPKERFSAEFPKEGPSILRIQQVVRGDSAAYFCASSRRIEDIQYFGAGTRLSVL.

The rearrangement uses TRBV16 and TRBJ2-1; 7 positions match TRBD1. From germline, CDR1 is KGHSY and CDR2 FQNENV. V gave up 3 bases and J gave up 10 bases; unmatched junction bases: 3. CDR3 length: 12 residues. CDR3 sequence: CASSHQQGEQFF. CDR3 in DNA: TGTGCCAGCAGCCATCAACAGGGGGAGCAGTTCTTC.

The chain has TRBV7-6 and TRBJ1-6; weak D call: TRBD1 (5 bases). Germline V gives CDR1 SGHVS, CDR2 FNYEAQ. Trimming shortened V by 5 bases and J by 5 bases, and 10 bases separated the two germline ends. The CDR3 is 14 residues long. CDR3 sequence reads: CASSPGTDNSPLHF. In nucleotides, the CDR3 is TGTGCCAGCAGCCCAGGGACGGATAATTCACCCCTCCACTTT.

This chain uses TRBV7-2 with TRBJ2-5, with no clear D. CDR1 SGHTA and CDR2 FQGNSA come from the germline V gene. CDR3 length: 13 amino acids. Trimming stripped 4 bases from V and 1 base from J, with 7 bases between. The CDR3, as DNA: TGTGCCAGCAGCTCCACCTCCCAAGAGACCCAGTACTTC. Translating it yields CASSSTSQETQYF.

The CDR3 sequence is CASSLGSGANVLTF. Written as DNA, the CDR3 is TGTGCCAGCAGCCTGGGATCCGGGGCCAACGTCCTGACTTTC. The V gene is TRBV7-6, the J gene TRBJ2-6; D is uncertain. CDR3 size: 14 residues. Germline assignment: CDR1 SGHVS and CDR2 FNYEAQ. V was shortened by 5 bases and J by 4 bases, with 9 bases between the two germline ends.

This clone occurred once. V is TRBV18 and J is TRBJ2-5, with no clear D. The ends were cut back, 2 bases at V and 3 bases at J, with 7 bases in the middle. In germline, CDR1 is KGHSH, CDR2 LQKENI. CDR3 length equals 13 residues. The DNA of the CDR3 is TGTGCCAGCTCACCAAACCAGGAAGAGACCCAGTACTTC. Residues: CASSPNQEETQYF.

The chain carries TRBV7-9 and TRBJ2-5; 11 bases map to TRBD1. This CDR3 region has 15 residues. Germline assignment: CDR1 SEHNR and CDR2 FQNEAQ (reference sequence). V trimming: 5 bases; J trimming: 5 bases; junction bases outside the gene matches: 7. The CDR3 loop reads CASSEGQGVGETQYF. In DNA, the CDR3 is TGTGCCAGCAGCGAGGGACAGGGGGTCGGGGAGACCCAGTACTTC.

J is TRBJ1-2 and V is TRBV5-1, with 7 positions matching TRBD1. The length of the CDR3 is 15 residues. Germline lookup yields CDR1 SGHRS and CDR2 YFSETQ. V lost 4 bases, J lost 0 bases, and 6 bases stayed unmatched. The CDR3 sequence is CASSLDRSTNYGYTF. CDR3 nucleotide sequence: TGCGCCAGCAGCCTGGACAGGTCGACTAACTATGGCTACACCTTC. Full variable domain (outside the CDR3, taken from reference TRBV5-1 and TRBJ1-2): KAGVTQTPRYLIKTRGQQVTLSCSPISGHRSVSWYQQTPGQGLQFLFEYFSETQRNKGNFPGRFSGRQFSNSRSEMNVSTLELGDSALYLCASSLDRSTNYGYTFGSGTRLTVV.

The rearrangement joins TRBV4-3 to TRBJ1-4; perhaps TRBD1 as D (5 bases). V lost 4 bases, J lost 6 bases, and 18 bases lay in between. This CDR3 comprises 16 residues. Germline-derived CDR1 and CDR2 are LGHNA and YSLEER. In nucleotides, the CDR3 is TGCGCCAGCAGCCCAGCGGGGACCGGGTTATATGAAAAACTGTTTTTT. Encoded protein: CASSPAGTGLYEKLFF.

This chain links TRBV2 with TRBJ2-1; 8 bases map to TRBD2. In germline, CDR1 is SNHLY, CDR2 FYNNEI. CDR3 length: 14 amino acids. The junction had 5 bases not matched to a gene; V was cut back by 8 bases and J by 2 bases. CDR3 loop: CASDGGGTYNEQFF. CDR3 nucleotide sequence: TGTGCCAGCGACGGGGGGGGCACCTACAATGAGCAGTTCTTC.

This clone has just one count. The rearrangement links TRBV5-4 to TRBJ1-4; D may be TRBD1 (6 bases). Germline lookup yields CDR1 SGHNT and CDR2 YYREEE (reference sequence). Trimming removed 4 bases at V and 3 bases at J, with 16 bases between. The CDR3 runs to 16 residues. In DNA form, the CDR3 reads TGTGCCAGCAGCGGGTCGGGGGGGCAGGCTAATGAAAAACTGTTTTTT. This encodes CASSGSGGQANEKLFF. The full variable domain, its missing parts supplied by reference TRBV5-4 and TRBJ1-4, is ETGVTQSPTHLIKTRGQQVTLRCSSQSGHNTVSWYQQALGQGPQFIFQYYREEENGRGNFPPRFSGLQFPNYSSELNVNALELDDSALYLCASSGSGGQANEKLFFGSGTQLSVL.

This clone was seen a handful of times. V is TRBV7-6 and J is TRBJ2-2; a possible D gene is TRBD2 (6 bases). The CDR3 spans 15 residues. CDR1 SGHVS and CDR2 FNYEAQ come from the germline V gene. V was cut by 5 bases and J by 0 bases, with 10 bases left in between. The CDR3 bases are TGTGCCAGCAGCCGGGACTTGCCGAACACCGGGGAGCTGTTTTTT. Translation gives CASSRDLPNTGELFF.

The chain couples TRBV4-3 to TRBJ2-2; 7 bases map to TRBD1. Germline trimming cut 0 bases from V and 6 bases from J; bases unmatched to any gene: 4. This CDR3 spans 15 amino acids. Per the germline V gene, CDR1 is LGHNA and CDR2 is YSLEER. CDR3 nucleotide sequence: TGCGCCAGCAGCCAAGAATTCCAGGGGGCCGGGGAGCTGTTTTTT. It yields the protein CASSQEFQGAGELFF.

This clone was seen a single time. This sequence joins TRBV5-4 and TRBJ2-2; weak D call: TRBD1 (6 bases). The V end lost 0 bases, the J end lost 7 bases, and 13 bases lay between the germline ends. The germline V gene encodes CDR1 SGHNT and CDR2 YYREEE (reference sequence). This CDR3 comprises 15 residues. CDR3 sequence: CASSLGGTPGGELFF. CDR3 nucleotides: TGTGCCAGCAGCTTGGGTGGGACACCAGGCGGGGAGCTGTTTTTT.

The gene calls are TRBV5-5 and TRBJ2-1; 8 bases map to TRBD2. Germline V gene data show CDR1 as SGHKS and CDR2 as YYEKEE (reference sequence). V shed 4 bases, J shed 4 bases, and the junction held 10 bases outside the gene matches. CDR3 size: 16 residues. The CDR3 DNA is TGTGCCAGCAGCCCGAGAGCGGGAGCAGGGTACAATGAGCAGTTCTTC. It codes for CASSPRAGAGYNEQFF.

The chain recombines TRBV5-4 with TRBJ1-4, with D maybe TRBD1 (5 bases). CDR1 is SGHNT, CDR2 YYREEE, per germline (reference sequence). With 5 bases removed from V and 7 bases from J, the gap between germline ends came to 12 bases. The CDR3 covers 13 residues. CDR3 sequence reads: CASRRDQSEKLFF. The CDR3 nucleotides read TGTGCCAGCAGACGGGACCAGAGTGAAAAACTGTTTTTT.